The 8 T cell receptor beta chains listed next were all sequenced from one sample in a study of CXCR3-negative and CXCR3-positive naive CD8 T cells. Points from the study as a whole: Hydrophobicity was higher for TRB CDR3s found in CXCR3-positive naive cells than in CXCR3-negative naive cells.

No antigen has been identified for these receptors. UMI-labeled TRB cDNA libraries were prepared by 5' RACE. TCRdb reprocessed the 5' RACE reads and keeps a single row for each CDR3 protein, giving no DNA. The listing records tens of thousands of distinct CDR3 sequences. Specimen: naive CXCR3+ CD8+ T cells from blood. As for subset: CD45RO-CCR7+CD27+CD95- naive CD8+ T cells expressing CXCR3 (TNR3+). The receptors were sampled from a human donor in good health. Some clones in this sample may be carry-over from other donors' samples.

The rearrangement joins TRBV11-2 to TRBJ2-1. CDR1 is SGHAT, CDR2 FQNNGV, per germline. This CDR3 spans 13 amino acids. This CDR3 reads CASSLGWGAEQFF.

This CDR3 reads CASSRLARVGQPQHF. The genes are TRBV21-1 and TRBJ1-5; there is no DNA to check the TCRdb D call of TRBD1. TRBV21-1 is a known pseudogene. The CDR3 length is 15 residues.

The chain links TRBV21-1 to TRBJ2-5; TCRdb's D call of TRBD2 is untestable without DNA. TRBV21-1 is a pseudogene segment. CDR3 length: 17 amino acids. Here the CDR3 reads CASSANQEGTVKETQYF.

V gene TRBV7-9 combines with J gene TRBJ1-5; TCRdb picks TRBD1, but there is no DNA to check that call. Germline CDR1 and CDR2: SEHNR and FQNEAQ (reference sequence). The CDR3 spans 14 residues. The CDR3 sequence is CASSSGGAGQPQHF.

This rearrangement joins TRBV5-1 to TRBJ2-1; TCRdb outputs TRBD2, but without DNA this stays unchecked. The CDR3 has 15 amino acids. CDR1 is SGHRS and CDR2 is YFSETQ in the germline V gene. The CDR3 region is CASSSGTSGRDEQFF.

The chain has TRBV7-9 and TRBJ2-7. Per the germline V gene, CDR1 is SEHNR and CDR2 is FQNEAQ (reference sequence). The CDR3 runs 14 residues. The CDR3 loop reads CASSPSHRAYEQYF.

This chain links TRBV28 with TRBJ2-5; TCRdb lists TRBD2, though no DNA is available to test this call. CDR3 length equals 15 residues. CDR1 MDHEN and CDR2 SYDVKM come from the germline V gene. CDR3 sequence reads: CASSLSDSYWGPPGF. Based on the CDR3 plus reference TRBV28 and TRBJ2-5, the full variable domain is DVKVTQSSRYLVKRTGEKVFLECVQDMDHENMFWYRQDPGLGLRLIYFSYDVKMKEKGDIPEGYSVSREKKERFSLILESASTNQTSMYLCASSLSDSYWGPPGFGPGTRLLVL.

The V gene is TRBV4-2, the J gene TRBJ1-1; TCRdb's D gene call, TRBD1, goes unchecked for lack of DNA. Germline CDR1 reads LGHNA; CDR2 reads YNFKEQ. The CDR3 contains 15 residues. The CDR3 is CASSPLRGASDAAFF.